This T cell receptor beta chain was sequenced for a study of T cells in Graves' hyperthyroidism and ophthalmopathy. Study-level information: Blood was drawn when the patient was first diagnosed and still untreated.

It was RNA transcripts that yielded the amplified TCR beta CDR3 regions. HTBI primers were used for first-round RT-PCR of the TCR CDR3. One entry per CDR3 protein results from TCRdb running MiXCR on the multiplex PCR reads. The sample has around 620,000 distinct CDR3 sequences, 12% to 15% seen once. This clonotype was counted a few times. Its antigen is unknown. It was uncontrolled infection, other autoimmune disease, pregnancy or lactation that excluded patients. The diagnostic basis comprised clinical symptoms, serum thyroxine and TRAb, thyroid ultrasound and orbital computed tomography. CDR1 and CDR2 (germline): MNHEY, SMNVEV (reference sequence). The CDR3 is made up of 14 amino acids. Trimming removed 10 bases from V and 7 bases from J; junction bases left unmatched: 12. Study-level points and caveats: The blood repertoire included most of the expanded thyroid clonotypes above 0.001.

The receptor's source is a woman younger than 30 with Graves' ophthalmopathy. This chain joins TRBV27 and TRBJ1-5; 8 bases fit TRBD1. Sequencing was carried out using blood. CDR3 coding DNA: TGTGCCACCCAAAGGACAGGGAATCGCCAGCCCCAGCATTTT. Residues: CATQRTGNRQPQHF.